This T cell receptor (beta chain) was captured by sequencing in a study of T-cell memory formation after mild COVID-19. Regarding the study as a whole: Researchers found some responding clones in pre-infection memory, a sign that cross-reactive memory joined.

Constant-segment-primed 5'RACE gave TCR alpha and TCR beta cDNA libraries with sample barcodes and UMIs. Each CDR3 protein is one row after TCRdb ran MiXCR on the 5' RACE reads. Of under 250,000 distinct CDR3 sequences listed, roughly 15% were seen once; the top ten hold less than 2.5%. There are a few counts of this clonotype. Its antigen remains unidentified. The sequencing input was PBMCs or a T cell subset sorted from them (not recorded which). This clonotype originated in an adult woman who had mild COVID-19 (a few samples of this study predate the infection). Cell type and time point are not known.

The CDR3 DNA is TGTGCCAGCAGCTTAAGGACAGGGGGAGATCAGCCCCAGCATTTT. Protein product: CASSLRTGGDQPQHF. This chain connects TRBV7-8 to TRBJ1-5, with 10 bases identical to TRBD1. The CDR3 contains 15 residues. Germline CDR1 reads SGHVS; CDR2 reads FQNEAQ. The J segment lost 5 bases and the V segment lost 2 bases, leaving 3 bases of the junction unmatched.